These T cell receptor beta chains were read from a single sample in a study of blood T cells in healthy people across ages. A single record per CDR3 protein comes from TCRdb applying MiXCR to the 5' RACE reads. The table shows roughly 1,500,000 distinct CDR3 sequences, with around two fifths occurring only once. Sequencing was done on a sample of blood. The receptors derive from a woman between 18 and 29 years old in good health. Each CDR3 is given without its conserved first and last residue. D genes are given only for firm matches.

TRBJ1-2,TRBV29-1,TRBD1,SVDREFYGYT
TRBJ1-1,TRBV9,TRBD1,ASSEGTGRNTEAF
TRBJ1-2,TRBV27,.,ASTTNRDNYGYT
TRBJ1-1,TRBV7-9,.,ASSLAGAGTEAF
TRBJ1-2,TRBV7-9,TRBD1,ASSLARGIYGYT
TRBJ1-2,TRBV5-1,.,ASSVVGLGGYT
TRBJ2-1,TRBV7-6,.,ASSLGGAGAYNERF
TRBJ1-2,TRBV20-1,.,SARPDGNLGYT
TRBJ2-1,TRBV5-6,.,ASSLGARGYNEQF
TRBJ1-5,TRBV6-2/TRBV6-3,.,ASSLRFSNQPQH
TRBJ2-7,TRBV29-1,.,SVSGMEGYEQY
TRBJ2-5,TRBV28,.,ASSLKGRGLRAQY
TRBJ1-5,TRBV5-5,TRBD1,ASSSGSGQGGNQPQH
TRBJ1-2,TRBV7-2,.,ASSPRGPIYGYT
TRBJ2-7,TRBV4-1,.,ASSQEGQSSYEQY
TRBJ2-7,TRBV3-1,.,ASSHDGSYEQY
TRBJ2-3,TRBV5-1,TRBD1,ASSYYFGTGSTDTQY
TRBJ2-5,TRBV10-3,.,AISEPQTAGNEQY
TRBJ2-7,TRBV9,.,ASSPNGGFRSYEQY
TRBJ2-3,TRBV10-3,TRBD1,AIRDGTGATDTQY
.,TRBV30,TRBD1,AWRETGFYEQY
TRBJ2-5,TRBV10-3,.,AIGSLETLY
TRBJ2-7,TRBV12-3/TRBV12-4,TRBD2,ASSKGGLAGGPLGYEQY
TRBJ2-5,TRBV5-1,TRBD2,ASSLGGLAGHNEQY
.,TRBV4-1,.,AGSQAANIQY
TRBJ2-7,TRBV6-1,TRBD1,ASNRDRIYEQY
TRBJ1-2,TRBV29-1,.,SVTGRFVNYGYT
TRBJ2-3,TRBV6-4,.,ASKKDGSTDTQY
TRBJ1-1,TRBV29-1,TRBD1,SAGRGLDTEAF
TRBJ2-4,TRBV28,.,ASSLSVAPVQPAKNIQY
TRBJ2-4,TRBV2,.,ASSEAAGRAKNIQY
TRBJ2-1,TRBV18,TRBD2,ASSPQGGLALHEQF
TRBJ2-3,TRBV6-1,.,ASSGTLHDTQY
TRBJ1-6,TRBV2,TRBD1,ASSERQGQGYNSPLH
TRBJ1-2,TRBV20-1,.,SARKDDYGYT
TRBJ1-1,TRBV6-1,.,ASSPNTGDTLGLNTEAF
TRBJ2-7,TRBV20-1,.,SARDDGGTYEQY
TRBJ2-3,TRBV5-1,TRBD2,ASRPTSGTTDTQY
TRBJ2-3,TRBV2,TRBD2,ASIQRSGGAGDTQY
TRBJ2-7,TRBV6-6,TRBD1,TSQPWDRGLYEQY
TRBJ2-7,TRBV28,.,ASSPGGVNYEQY
TRBJ2-2,TRBV5-8,TRBD2,ASSFVVAGAGELF
TRBJ2-1,TRBV2,TRBD1,ASRVDRYNEQF
.,TRBV10-2,TRBD2,ASSEKASGYEQY
TRBJ2-5,TRBV7-9,.,ASSFGRSPRQETQY
TRBJ1-2,TRBV3-1,.,ASSQASGRTSSNYGYT
TRBJ2-7,TRBV2,.,ATRTAASYEQY
TRBJ1-1,TRBV11-2,.,ASSFQAVTEAF
TRBJ2-1,TRBV14,TRBD1,ASSLLGTGENEQF
.,TRBV6-1,.,ASRNRRVYNEQY